The 10 T cell receptor beta chains given below trace back to one sample, sequenced in a study of identical twins. TCRdb ran MiXCR on the 5' RACE reads and lists one entry per CDR3 protein. The sample lists roughly 350,000 distinct CDR3 sequences; 9% to 10% were seen once. The specimen sequenced was naive T cells sorted from blood. The receptors here all came from a woman in her forties or fifties in good health.

The chain links TRBV27 to TRBJ2-7, with 7 bases aligning to TRBD1. Germline V gene lookup returns CDR1 MNHEY and CDR2 SMNVEV (reference sequence). The V segment lost 6 bases and the J segment 6 bases; nucleotides outside the gene matches: 17. This CDR3 is built from 16 residues. CDR3 DNA sequence: TGTGCCAGCAGACCCATCGGGACAGAGTTCCGGCTCGAGCAGTACGTC. Translation: CASRPIGTEFRLEQYV.

This clonotype has only a few counts. The rearrangement joins TRBV27 to TRBJ2-7; D call uncertain. The CDR3 loop spans 14 amino acids. Germline V gene sequence: CDR1 MNHEY, CDR2 SMNVEV (reference sequence). V was cut by 4 bases and J by 5 bases, with 15 bases left in between. The CDR3 sequence: CASSCRGPSNEQYV. The CDR3 DNA reads TGTGCCAGCAGTTGCCGCGGTCCCTCGAACGAGCAGTACGTC.

The chain recombines TRBV4-2 with TRBJ2-2, with TRBD2 matching 10 bases. This CDR3 region has 16 residues. Trimming at V came to 0 bases and at J to 8 bases, leaving 6 bases not matched to a gene. CDR1 LGHNA and CDR2 YNFKEQ come from the germline V gene. The CDR3 coding sequence is TGTGCCAGCAGCCAAGAGCCCCTAGCGGGAGTTGGGGAGCTGTTTTTT. Translation: CASSQEPLAGVGELFF.

This clonotype came up many times. The rearrangement joins TRBV29-1 to TRBJ1-4; perhaps TRBD1 as D (5 bases). V lost 7 bases and J 6 bases, leaving 18 bases between the germline ends. The CDR3 totals 14 residues. Germline values: CDR1 SQVTM, CDR2 ANQGSEA. In DNA form, the CDR3 reads TGCAGCGCCGGCGGTGGGGGGGGAGATGAAAAACTGTTTTTT. Its translation is CSAGGGGGDEKLFF.

The V call is TRBV7-3, the J call TRBJ2-1, with D possibly being TRBD1 or TRBD2 (5 bases each). V was cut by 3 bases and J by 8 bases, with 17 bases left in between. The CDR3 contains 15 residues. Germline V lookup: CDR1 SGHTA, CDR2 FQGTGA. CDR3 sequence reads: CASSFSGTTADEQFF. The CDR3 DNA follows: TGTGCCAGCAGCTTTTCCGGGACCACGGCCGATGAGCAGTTCTTC.

V usage is TRBV5-1 and J usage is TRBJ2-1; no firm D call. The V end lost 4 bases, the J end lost 15 bases, and 14 bases lay between the germline ends. Germline V CDR1 and CDR2: SGHRS, YFSETQ. The CDR3 totals 11 residues. The CDR3 loop is CASSKDDRRFF. Here the CDR3 DNA reads TGCGCCAGCAGCAAAGACGATCGGCGGTTCTTC.

This clonotype was counted ten times or more. V and J are TRBV3-1 and TRBJ2-7; the D gene is possibly TRBD2 (6 bases). V gave up 1 base and J gave up 3 bases, with 13 bases separating them. Looked up from germline, CDR1 is LGHDT and CDR2 is YNNKEL (reference sequence). This CDR3 is 15 amino acids long. The CDR3 spells CASSQVGGVLYEQYF. DNA of the CDR3: TGTGCCAGCAGCCAAGTGGGGGGTGTCCTCTACGAGCAGTACTTC.

This clonotype was counted at least ten times. This chain uses TRBV5-1 with TRBJ2-1; 11 bases align to TRBD1. The V gene's germline CDR1 is SGHRS and CDR2 YFSETQ. V lost 3 bases, J lost 7 bases, and 9 bases stayed unmatched. This CDR3 contains 16 residues. CDR3 sequence reads: CASSYWTGGLGNEQFF. In DNA form, the CDR3 reads TGCGCCAGCAGCTACTGGACAGGGGGCTTAGGGAATGAGCAGTTCTTC.

This chain links TRBV20-1 with TRBJ1-1; D not certain. CDR3 length: 13 residues. Germline loops: CDR1 DFQATT, CDR2 SNEGSKA (reference sequence). The V gene lost 1 base and the J gene lost 10 bases, with 16 bases spanning the gap. CDR3 DNA sequence: TGCAGTGCTAGAGCCCCCGAGGGCCTCTCAGCTTTCTTT. Its translation: CSARAPEGLSAFF.

The chain uses TRBV30 and TRBJ1-5; no clear D gene. Trimming removed 1 base from V and 2 bases from J, with 12 bases in between. The CDR3 has 15 residues. The germline CDR1 and CDR2 sequences are GTSNPN and SVGIG (reference sequence). The CDR3 here is CAWSAEGSGNQPQHF. Here the CDR3 DNA reads TGTGCCTGGAGTGCCGAGGGTTCGGGCAATCAGCCCCAGCATTTT.